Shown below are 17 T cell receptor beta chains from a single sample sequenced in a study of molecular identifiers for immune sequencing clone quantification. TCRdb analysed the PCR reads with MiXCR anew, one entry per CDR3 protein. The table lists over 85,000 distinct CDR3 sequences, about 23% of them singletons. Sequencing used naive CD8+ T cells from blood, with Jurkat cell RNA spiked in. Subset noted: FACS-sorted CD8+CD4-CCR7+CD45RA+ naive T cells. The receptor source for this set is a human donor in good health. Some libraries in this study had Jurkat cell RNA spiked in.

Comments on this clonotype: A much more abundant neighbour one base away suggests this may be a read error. The CDR3 bases are TGCAGCGTTGAGATGGGAGGCCGAGAGCCCCAGTACTTC. It codes for CSVEMGGREPQYF. This rearrangement joins TRBV29-1 to TRBJ2-5; tentative D call: TRBD2 (6 bases). CDR1 is SQVTM, CDR2 ANQGSEA, per germline. The CDR3 is made up of 13 amino acids.

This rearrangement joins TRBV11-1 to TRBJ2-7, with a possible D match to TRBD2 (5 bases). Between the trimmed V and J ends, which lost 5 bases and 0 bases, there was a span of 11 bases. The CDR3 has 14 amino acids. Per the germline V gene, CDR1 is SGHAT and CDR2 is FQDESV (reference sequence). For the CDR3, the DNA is TGTGCCAGCAGCCTTAACGGGGTCTCCTACGAGCAGTACTTC. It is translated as CASSLNGVSYEQYF.

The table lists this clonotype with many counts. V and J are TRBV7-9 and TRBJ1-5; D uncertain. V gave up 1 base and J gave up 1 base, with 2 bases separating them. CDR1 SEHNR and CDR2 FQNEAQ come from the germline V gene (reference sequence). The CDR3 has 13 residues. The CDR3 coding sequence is TGTGCCAGCAGCTTAGACAGCAATCAGCCCCAGCATTTT. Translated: CASSLDSNQPQHF.

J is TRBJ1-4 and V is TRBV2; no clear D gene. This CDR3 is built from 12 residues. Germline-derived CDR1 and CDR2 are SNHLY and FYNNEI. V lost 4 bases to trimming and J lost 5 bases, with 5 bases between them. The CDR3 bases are TGTGCCAGCAGTGCTGGGAATGAAAAACTGTTTTTT. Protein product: CASSAGNEKLFF.

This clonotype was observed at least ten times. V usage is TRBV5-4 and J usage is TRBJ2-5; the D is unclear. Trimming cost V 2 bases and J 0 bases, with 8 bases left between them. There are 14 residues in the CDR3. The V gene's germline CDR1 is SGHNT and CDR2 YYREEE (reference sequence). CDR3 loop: CASSFRINQETQYF. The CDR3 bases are TGTGCCAGCAGCTTTAGAATAAACCAAGAGACCCAGTACTTC.

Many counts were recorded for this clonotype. In DNA form, the CDR3 reads TGCAGTGTCCCGTGGGCCGGGGAGCAGTTCTTC. Protein: CSVPWAGEQFF. This sequence joins TRBV20-1 and TRBJ2-1; D not certain. Germline CDR1 and CDR2: DFQATT and SNEGSKA (reference sequence). Trimming left V 7 bases short and J 10 bases short, with 14 bases between. This CDR3 has 11 amino acids.

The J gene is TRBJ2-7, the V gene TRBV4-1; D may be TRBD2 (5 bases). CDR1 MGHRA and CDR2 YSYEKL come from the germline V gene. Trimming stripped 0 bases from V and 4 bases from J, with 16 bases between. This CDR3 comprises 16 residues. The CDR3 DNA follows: TGCGCCAGCAGCCAAGATCATATGGAGGCAGTGTACGAGCAGTACTTC. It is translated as CASSQDHMEAVYEQYF.

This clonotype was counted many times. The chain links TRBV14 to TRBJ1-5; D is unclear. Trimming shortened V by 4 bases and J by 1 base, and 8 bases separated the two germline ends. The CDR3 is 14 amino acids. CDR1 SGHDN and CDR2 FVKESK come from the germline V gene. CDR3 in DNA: TGTGCCAGCAGCCCCCTTGAGAGCAATCAGCCCCAGCATTTT. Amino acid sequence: CASSPLESNQPQHF. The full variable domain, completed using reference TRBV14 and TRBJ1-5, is EAGVTQFPSHSVIEKGQTVTLRCDPISGHDNLYWYRRVMGKEIKFLLHFVKESKQDESGMPNNRFLAERTGGTYSTLKVQPAELEDSGVYFCASSPLESNQPQHFGDGTRLSIL.

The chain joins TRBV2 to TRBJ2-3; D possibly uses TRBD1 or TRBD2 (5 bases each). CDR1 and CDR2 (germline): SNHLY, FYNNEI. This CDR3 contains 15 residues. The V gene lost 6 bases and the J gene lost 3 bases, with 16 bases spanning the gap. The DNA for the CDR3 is TGTGCCAGCAGCTCCGGGACCAAACCTACAGATACGCAGTATTTT. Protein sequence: CASSSGTKPTDTQYF.

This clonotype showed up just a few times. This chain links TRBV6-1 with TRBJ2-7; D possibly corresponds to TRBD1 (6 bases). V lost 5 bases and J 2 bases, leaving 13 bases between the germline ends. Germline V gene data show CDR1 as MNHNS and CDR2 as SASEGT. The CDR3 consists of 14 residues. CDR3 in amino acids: CASSTTGQTYEQYF. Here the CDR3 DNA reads TGTGCCAGCAGTACGACAGGCCAGACCTACGAGCAGTACTTC.

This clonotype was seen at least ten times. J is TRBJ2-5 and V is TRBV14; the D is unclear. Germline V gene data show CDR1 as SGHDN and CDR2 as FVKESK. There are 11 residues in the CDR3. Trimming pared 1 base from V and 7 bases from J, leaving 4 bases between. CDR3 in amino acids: CASSQVLTQYF. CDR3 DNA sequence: TGTGCCAGCAGCCAAGTCTTGACCCAGTACTTC.

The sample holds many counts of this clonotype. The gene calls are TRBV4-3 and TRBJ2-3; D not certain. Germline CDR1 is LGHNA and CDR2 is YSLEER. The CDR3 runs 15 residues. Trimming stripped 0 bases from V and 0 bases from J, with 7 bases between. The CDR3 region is CASSQDFTSTDTQYF. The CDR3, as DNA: TGCGCCAGCAGCCAAGATTTCACAAGCACAGATACGCAGTATTTT.

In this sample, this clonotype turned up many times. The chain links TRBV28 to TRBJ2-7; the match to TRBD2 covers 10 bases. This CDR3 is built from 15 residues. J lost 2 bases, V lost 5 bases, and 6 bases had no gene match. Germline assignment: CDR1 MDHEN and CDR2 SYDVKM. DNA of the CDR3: TGTGCCAGCAGTCCTCCACTAGCGGGAACCTACGAGCAGTACTTC. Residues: CASSPPLAGTYEQYF.

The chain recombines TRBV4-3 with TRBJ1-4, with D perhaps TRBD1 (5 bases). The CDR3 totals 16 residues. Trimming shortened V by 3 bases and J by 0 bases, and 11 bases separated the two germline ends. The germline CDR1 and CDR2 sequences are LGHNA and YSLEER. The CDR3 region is CASSHPGGATNEKLFF. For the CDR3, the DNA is TGCGCCAGCAGCCACCCTGGGGGGGCAACTAATGAAAAACTGTTTTTT.

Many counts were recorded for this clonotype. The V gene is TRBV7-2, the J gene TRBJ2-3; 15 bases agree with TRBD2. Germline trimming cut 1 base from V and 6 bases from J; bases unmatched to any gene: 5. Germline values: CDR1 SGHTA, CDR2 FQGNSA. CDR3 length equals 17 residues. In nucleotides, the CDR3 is TGTGCCAGCAGCTTAGTGGGACTAGCGGGAGGAGGGGATACGCAGTATTTT. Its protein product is CASSLVGLAGGGDTQYF.

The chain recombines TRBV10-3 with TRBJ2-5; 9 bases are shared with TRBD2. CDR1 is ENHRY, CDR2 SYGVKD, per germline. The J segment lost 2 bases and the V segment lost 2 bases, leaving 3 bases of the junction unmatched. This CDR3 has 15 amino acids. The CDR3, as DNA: TGTGCCATCAGTGAGGCGGGGGGGCGTCAAGAGACCCAGTACTTC. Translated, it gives CAISEAGGRQETQYF.

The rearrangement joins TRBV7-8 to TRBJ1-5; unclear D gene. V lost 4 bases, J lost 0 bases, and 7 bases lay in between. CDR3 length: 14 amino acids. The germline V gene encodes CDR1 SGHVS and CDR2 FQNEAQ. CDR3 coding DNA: TGTGCCAGCAGCTCTACAGTTAGCAATCAGCCCCAGCATTTT. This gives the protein CASSSTVSNQPQHF.